This TCR beta chain was observed in a study of T cell repertoires in cytomegalovirus infection. Study summary: Matching HLA type, along with CMV infection, was indicated by public TCR beta signatures.

Of note for this clonotype: Its antigen is undetermined. A much larger clone lies one base from this, so it may be a read error.

The CDR3 contains 15 residues. CDR1 MNHNS and CDR2 SASEGT come from the germline V gene. TCRdb itself ran the reads through MiXCR, one entry per CDR3 protein. The table has almost 550,000 distinct CDR3 sequences, 15% to 20% seen once. The study, taken as a whole, reports: Ex vivo responses were dominated by HLA-C-restricted CMV-specific TCR beta clonotypes. Cumulative frequency of public TCR beta families picked out carriers of CMV plus the relevant HLA.

The origin of this receptor is a human donor in good health (CMV status not recorded). Some clones in this sample may be carry-over from other donors' samples. Sample: CD8+ T cells from PBMCs. The chain employs TRBV6-1 and TRBJ1-5; 7 bases line up with TRBD1. Written as DNA, the CDR3 is TGTACCAGCAGTGAAACAGGGGATCGCAATCAGCCCCAGCATTTT. Its translation is CTSSETGDRNQPQHF.